This T cell receptor beta chain was recovered during a study of blood T cell repertoires in COVID-19. The overall study: COVID-19 samples from acute and convalescent phases originated in the United States, Italy and Spain. Sample material is recorded as cDNA or gDNA derived from T cells, B-cell-depleted T cells, or PBMCs.

The CDR3 contains 15 residues. Germline CDR1 is SGHRS and CDR2 is YFSETQ. The J segment lost 3 bases and the V segment lost 4 bases, leaving 7 bases of the junction unmatched. Source study methods: Amplifying reference gene primers gave estimates of nucleated cell counts. Clones were sequenced by immunoSEQ multiplex PCR, and TCRdb holds only the in-frame ones, with some missing. V and J calls and clone size are given by that table; D and trimming were obtained from the DNA. The table includes 150,000 or so clones, roughly nine tenths detected once. This receptor was taken from a man between 60 and 75 years old with active or convalescent COVID-19. This chain joins TRBV5-1 and TRBJ1-5; 7 bases are shared with TRBD1. Sequences were obtained from peripheral blood. The CDR3 DNA follows: TGCGCCAGCAGCCCCCGGGACAGCATCAATCAGCCCCAGCATTTT. Amino acids: CASSPRDSINQPQHF.